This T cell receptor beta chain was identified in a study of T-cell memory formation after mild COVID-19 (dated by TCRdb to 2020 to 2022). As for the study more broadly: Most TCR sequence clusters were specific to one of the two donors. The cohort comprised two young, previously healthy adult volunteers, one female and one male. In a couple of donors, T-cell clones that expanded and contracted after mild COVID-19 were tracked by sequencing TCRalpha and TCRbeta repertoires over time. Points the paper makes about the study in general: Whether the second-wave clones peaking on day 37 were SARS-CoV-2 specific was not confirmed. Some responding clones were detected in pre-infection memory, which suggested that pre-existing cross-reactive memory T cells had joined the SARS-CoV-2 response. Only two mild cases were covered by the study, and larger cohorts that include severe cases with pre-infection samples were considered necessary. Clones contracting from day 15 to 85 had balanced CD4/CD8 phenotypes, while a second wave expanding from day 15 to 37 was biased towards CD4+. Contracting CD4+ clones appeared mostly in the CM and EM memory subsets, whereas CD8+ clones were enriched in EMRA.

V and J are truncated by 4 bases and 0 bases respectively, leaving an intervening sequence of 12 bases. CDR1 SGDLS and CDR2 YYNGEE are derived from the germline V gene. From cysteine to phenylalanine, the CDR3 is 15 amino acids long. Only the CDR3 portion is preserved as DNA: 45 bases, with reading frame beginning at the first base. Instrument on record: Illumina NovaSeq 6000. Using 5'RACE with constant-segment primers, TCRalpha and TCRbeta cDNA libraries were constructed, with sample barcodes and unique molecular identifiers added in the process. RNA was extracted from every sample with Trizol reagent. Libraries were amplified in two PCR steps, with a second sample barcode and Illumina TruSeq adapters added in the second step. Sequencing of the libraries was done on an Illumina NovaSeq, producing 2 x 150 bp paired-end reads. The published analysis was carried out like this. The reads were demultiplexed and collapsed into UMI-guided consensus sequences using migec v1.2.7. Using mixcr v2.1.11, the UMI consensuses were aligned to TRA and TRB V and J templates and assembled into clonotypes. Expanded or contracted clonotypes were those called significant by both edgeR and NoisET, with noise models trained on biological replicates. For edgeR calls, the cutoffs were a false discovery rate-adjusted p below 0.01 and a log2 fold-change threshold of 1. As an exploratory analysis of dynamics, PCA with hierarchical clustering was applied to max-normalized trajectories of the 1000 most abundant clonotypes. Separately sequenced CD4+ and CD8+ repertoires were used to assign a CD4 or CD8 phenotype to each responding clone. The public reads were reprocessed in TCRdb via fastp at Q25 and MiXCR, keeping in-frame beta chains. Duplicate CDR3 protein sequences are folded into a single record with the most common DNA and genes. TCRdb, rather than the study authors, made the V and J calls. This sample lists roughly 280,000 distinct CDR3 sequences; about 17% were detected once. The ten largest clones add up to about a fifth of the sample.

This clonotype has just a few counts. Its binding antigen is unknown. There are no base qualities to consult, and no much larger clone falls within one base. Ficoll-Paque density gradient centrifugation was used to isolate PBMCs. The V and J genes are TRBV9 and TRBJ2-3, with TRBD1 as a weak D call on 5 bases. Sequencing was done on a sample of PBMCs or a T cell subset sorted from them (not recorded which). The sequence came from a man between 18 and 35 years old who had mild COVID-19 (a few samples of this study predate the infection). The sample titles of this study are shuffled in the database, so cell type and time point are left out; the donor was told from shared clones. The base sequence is TGTGCCAGCAGCTCCCATAGGGGTAGCACAGATACGCAGTATTTT. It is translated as CASSSHRGSTDTQYF.